A single sample is the source of the 23 T cell receptor beta chains below, sequenced in a study of shared T cell receptors in the human thymus (dated by TCRdb to the early 2020s). The receptor library was made with the immunoSEQ multiplex PCR assay. TCRdb's version of the immuneACCESS table is confined to in-frame rearrangements and falls short of the full clone set. An unresolved V gene accounts for under half of the shortfall where checked; the remainder is of unknown origin. The sample table lists over 450,000 clones, 70% to 80% of them with a count of one. The top ten hold roughly 0.013% of the sample. The same data also contributed to another study, on human thymus T cells.

The sequencing sample was made of thymocytes. These receptors all come from a boy less than two years old with a congenital heart defect. Donor details come from another sample of the same person, matched by shared clones.

The V call is TRBV2, the J call TRBJ1-2; 8 bases are shared with TRBD1. V trimming: 0 bases; J trimming: 5 bases; junction bases outside the gene matches: 5. Per germline, CDR1 SNHLY and CDR2 FYNNEI. This CDR3 is built from 15 residues. Here the CDR3 DNA reads TGTGCCAGCAGTGAAGCCATCAGGGGGCCTTATGGCTACACCTTC. Encoded protein: CASSEAIRGPYGYTF. Based on the CDR3 plus reference TRBV2 and TRBJ1-2, the full variable domain is EPEVTQTPSHQVTQMGQEVILRCVPISNHLYFYWYRQILGQKVEFLVSFYNNEISEKSEIFDDQFSVERPDGSNFTLKIRSTKLEDSAMYFCASSEAIRGPYGYTFGSGTRLTVV.

V is TRBV27 and J is TRBJ2-7, with a tentative D call TRBD2 (6 bases). V lost 5 bases and J lost 2, with 16 bases in between. CDR1 and CDR2 (germline): MNHEY, SMNVEV (reference sequence). This CDR3 is built from 15 residues. CDR3 sequence: CASSPLRPGAYEQYF. CDR3 coding DNA: TGTGCCAGCAGTCCTTTACGTCCGGGAGCCTACGAGCAGTACTTC.

The rearrangement joins TRBV27 to TRBJ1-1, with TRBD1 matching 11 bases. Per germline, CDR1 MNHEY and CDR2 SMNVEV (reference sequence). V shed 4 bases, J shed 0 bases, and the junction held 19 bases outside the gene matches. The CDR3 length is 21 residues. CDR3 sequence reads: CASSSNRRTGGAWGMNTEAFF. The CDR3 DNA sequence: TGTGCCAGCAGTTCCAACCGACGGACAGGGGGCGCATGGGGCATGAACACTGAAGCTTTCTTT.

This clone was seen once. The genes are TRBV6-5 and TRBJ2-1, with D perhaps TRBD2 (7 bases). Looked up from germline, CDR1 is MNHEY and CDR2 is SVGAGI. This CDR3 has 14 residues. Deletions cut 8 bases from V and 8 bases from J, with 19 bases between. DNA of the CDR3: TGTGCCAGCCTAGGGGGGGGCCCAGGGGATGAGCAGTTCTTC. Translation gives CASLGGGPGDEQFF.

V is TRBV10-2 and J is TRBJ2-1, with TRBD1 identical over 7 bases. The V gene's germline CDR1 is WSHSY and CDR2 SAAADI. The CDR3 sequence is 15 residues long. The junction had 6 bases not matched to a gene; V was cut back by 3 bases and J by 4 bases. The CDR3 DNA follows: TGCGCCAGCAGTGACCGACAGGGTAGTTACAATGAGCAGTTCTTC. This sequence encodes CASSDRQGSYNEQFF.

This chain connects TRBV4-1 to TRBJ1-5; TRBD1 aligns across 7 bases. This CDR3 comprises 14 residues. Germline loops: CDR1 MGHRA, CDR2 YSYEKL. Trimming cost V 4 bases and J 1 base; bases outside gene matches: 1. The CDR3 DNA is TGCGCCAGCAGCCGGGGACAGAGCAATCAGCCCCAGCATTTT. Its translation is CASSRGQSNQPQHF.

This sequence joins TRBV5-1 and TRBJ2-1; a weak D match, TRBD1 (6 bases). Looked up from germline, CDR1 is SGHRS and CDR2 is YFSETQ. The CDR3 sequence is 16 residues long. The V gene lost 0 bases and the J gene lost 10 bases, with 20 bases spanning the gap. The CDR3 protein is CASSLGLGTPTGEQFF. CDR3 DNA: TGCGCCAGCAGCTTGGGGTTGGGGACCCCTACAGGGGAGCAGTTCTTC.

The rearrangement links TRBV7-9 to TRBJ2-1, with 7 bases aligning to TRBD2. With V trimmed by 5 bases and J by 10 bases, 14 bases remained unmatched. Germline lookup yields CDR1 SEHNR and CDR2 FQNEAQ (reference sequence). The CDR3 sequence is 15 residues long. Here the CDR3 reads CASSPKRDYPPEQFF. The CDR3 DNA sequence: TGTGCCAGCAGCCCGAAACGGGACTACCCTCCCGAGCAGTTCTTC.

The V call is TRBV28, the J call TRBJ2-1; D might be TRBD1 (6 bases). Germline-derived CDR1 and CDR2 are MDHEN and SYDVKM. Between the trimmed V and J ends, which lost 8 bases and 10 bases, there was a span of 12 bases. This CDR3 comprises 11 residues. DNA for the CDR3: TGTGCCAGCGGCGAGGGGGAAGAGCAGTTCTTC. It specifies CASGEGEEQFF.

This chain links TRBV6-1 with TRBJ2-7, with D possibly matching TRBD1 (5 bases). Germline CDR1 and CDR2: MNHNS and SASEGT. This CDR3 is 15 amino acids long. V was cut by 3 bases and J by 5 bases, with 17 bases left in between. The chain's CDR3 is CASSDQPDRRHEQYF. In DNA form, the CDR3 reads TGTGCCAGCAGTGACCAACCTGACAGAAGGCACGAGCAGTACTTC.

The chain carries TRBV6-5 and TRBJ1-3; a weak D match, TRBD1 (5 bases). V was clipped by 5 bases and J by 4 bases, with 15 bases between them. Germline loops: CDR1 MNHEY, CDR2 SVGAGI. The CDR3 is 15 residues long. CDR3 sequence reads: CASSHRPTGGNTIYF. The CDR3 coding sequence is TGTGCCAGCAGTCACCGACCAACAGGAGGAAACACCATATATTTT.

The CDR3 loop reads CASSLATSGGTYEQYF. CDR3 nucleotides: TGCGCCAGCAGCCTAGCCACTAGCGGGGGCACCTACGAGCAGTACTTC. The chain combines TRBV5-1 with TRBJ2-7; TRBD2 matches 11 bases. Germline V CDR1 and CDR2: SGHRS, YFSETQ. V dropped 4 bases and J dropped 2; count of bases not matched to a gene: 8. The CDR3 has 16 residues. The variable domain in full, with the rest retrieved from reference TRBV5-1 and TRBJ2-7, is KAGVTQTPRYLIKTRGQQVTLSCSPISGHRSVSWYQQTPGQGLQFLFEYFSETQRNKGNFPGRFSGRQFSNSRSEMNVSTLELGDSALYLCASSLATSGGTYEQYFGPGTRLTVT.

The chain uses TRBV27 and TRBJ2-2; maybe TRBD1 (5 bases). This CDR3 spans 16 amino acids. The V gene's germline CDR1 is MNHEY and CDR2 SMNVEV (reference sequence). V was clipped by 6 bases and J by 3 bases, with 17 bases between them. Here the CDR3 DNA reads TGTGCCAGCAGCGACAGATACGTCTCGGACACCGGGGAGCTGTTTTTT. Amino acids: CASSDRYVSDTGELFF.

This clone was counted once. The DNA for the CDR3 is TGCAGCGTTGATCCGACAGCCTATGGCTACACCTTC. It translates to CSVDPTAYGYTF. The V gene is TRBV29-1, the J gene TRBJ1-2, with a possible D match to TRBD1 (5 bases). This CDR3 region has 12 residues. V lost 3 bases and J lost 4, with 9 bases in between. The germline V gene has CDR1 SQVTM and CDR2 ANQGSEA.

The chain has TRBV7-3 and TRBJ2-7, with a tentative D call TRBD2 (6 bases). CDR3 length: 16 amino acids. Germline V lookup: CDR1 SGHTA, CDR2 FQGTGA. V lost 3 bases and J lost 1, with 16 bases in between. CDR3 coding DNA: TGTGCCAGCAGCTTCAGGCGGGACGAGGGTTCCTACGAGCAGTACTTC. Protein: CASSFRRDEGSYEQYF. Looking up the rest from reference TRBV7-3 and TRBJ2-7 gives the full variable domain: GAGVSQTPSNKVTEKGKYVELRCDPISGHTALYWYRQSLGQGPEFLIYFQGTGAADDSGLPNDRFFAVRPEGSVSTLKIQRTERGDSAVYLCASSFRRDEGSYEQYFGPGTRLTVT.

This clone was found a few times. The V call is TRBV7-9, the J call TRBJ2-1; a possible D gene is TRBD1 (5 bases). The CDR3 sequence is 14 residues long. Per germline, CDR1 SEHNR and CDR2 FQNEAQ (reference sequence). Trimming shortened V by 1 base and J by 9 bases, and 13 bases separated the two germline ends. Here the CDR3 reads CASSLGQTGGEQFF. The CDR3 coding sequence is TGTGCCAGCAGCTTAGGACAGACCGGCGGTGAGCAGTTCTTC.

The CDR3 is CAWRTGAAEAFF. The DNA of the CDR3 is TGTGCCTGGAGAACAGGGGCGGCTGAAGCTTTCTTT. The chain joins TRBV30 to TRBJ1-1; 7 bases map to TRBD1. The CDR3 has 12 residues. Germline CDR1 is GTSNPN and CDR2 is SVGIG (reference sequence). Trimming removed 3 bases from V and 6 bases from J; junction bases left unmatched: 4.

This clone has only one observation. The chain uses TRBV2 and TRBJ2-7; 10 bases line up with TRBD2. The germline gives CDR1 SNHLY, CDR2 FYNNEI. This CDR3 contains 14 residues. V gave up 8 bases and J gave up 3 bases; unmatched junction bases: 7. CDR3 DNA: TGTGCCAGCGCCATTACTAGCGGGAACTACGAGCAGTACTTC. Its translation is CASAITSGNYEQYF.

The V call is TRBV9, the J call TRBJ2-1; 7 positions match TRBD2. CDR1 and CDR2 (germline): SGDLS, YYNGEE. The trim removed 0 bases at V and 9 bases at J, leaving 18 bases unmatched. The CDR3 is 18 residues long. The CDR3 DNA follows: TGTGCCAGCAGCGTAGTTTATTCGCGGGCTAGCGGAGAAGGTGAGCAGTTCTTC. Amino acids: CASSVVYSRASGEGEQFF.

The count of this clone is one. V is TRBV10-1 and J is TRBJ2-7; D is ambiguous. Germline V CDR1 and CDR2: WNHNN, SYGVQD (reference sequence). This CDR3 is 13 amino acids long. V lost 2 bases, J lost 2 bases, and 7 bases lay in between. In DNA form, the CDR3 reads TGCGCCAGCAGTGAGGACTTACCCTACGAGCAGTACTTC. It is translated as CASSEDLPYEQYF.

The chain links TRBV5-6 to TRBJ2-2; tentatively, D is TRBD2 (5 bases). V lost 2 bases to trimming and J lost 0 bases, with 8 bases between them. CDR3 length: 15 residues. The germline CDR1 and CDR2 sequences are SGHDT and YYEEEE. The CDR3 loop is CASSFTGANTGELFF. The DNA for the CDR3 is TGTGCCAGCAGCTTCACCGGGGCGAACACCGGGGAGCTGTTTTTT.

This chain links TRBV28 with TRBJ2-7; TRBD2 matches 14 bases. The CDR3 length is 18 residues. In germline, CDR1 is MDHEN, CDR2 SYDVKM. V dropped 8 bases and J dropped 2; count of bases not matched to a gene: 14. The CDR3 nucleotides are TGTGCCAGCGGCCCGGGGACTAGCGGGAGAGGCGACACCTACGAGCAGTACTTC. It is translated as CASGPGTSGRGDTYEQYF.

This chain joins TRBV5-5 and TRBJ2-3; maybe TRBD2 (5 bases). Trimming removed 4 bases from V and 3 bases from J, with 18 bases in between. This CDR3 spans 16 amino acids. Germline V gives CDR1 SGHKS, CDR2 YYEKEE (reference sequence). This CDR3 is CASSPPTMGGTDTQYF. The CDR3 bases are TGTGCCAGCAGCCCTCCGACAATGGGCGGGACAGATACGCAGTATTTT. Combining the CDR3 with reference TRBV5-5 and TRBJ2-3 gives the whole variable domain DAGVTQSPTHLIKTRGQQVTLRCSPISGHKSVSWYQQVLGQGPQFIFQYYEKEERGRGNFPDRFSARQFPNYSSELNVNALLLGDSALYLCASSPPTMGGTDTQYFGPGTRLTVL.